This T cell receptor (beta chain) was identified in a study of cytomegalovirus exposure and HLA in healthy donors. Whole-study results and caveats: Within an earlier analysis, most TCR beta V segments proved productive either about 87% or about 30% of the time. As a later analysis revealed, the rate of TCR association differed by HLA locus, with DRB1 most and HLA-C fewest. Reports described diagnosis of cytomegalovirus status by the classifier as highly specific and sensitive.

For this clone: Its antigen is unknown.

PCR amplification relied on 60 Vbeta primers (plus 13 Jbeta primers). Clones were sequenced by immunoSEQ multiplex PCR, and TCRdb holds only the in-frame ones, with some missing. The table includes 110,000 to 150,000 clones, around 10% detected once. The V gene lost 4 bases and the J gene lost 2 bases, with 12 bases spanning the gap. Germline CDR1 and CDR2: SGHVS and FQNEAQ. This CDR3 region has 15 residues. This receptor was obtained from a male donor in good health and CMV-seronegative. The chain carries TRBV7-8 and TRBJ1-5, with D hard to call. The specimen sequenced was PBMCs. The CDR3 DNA reads as TGTGCCAGCAGCTCCACTGTGGTGGGCAATCAGCCCCAGCATTTT. Protein sequence: CASSSTVVGNQPQHF.